This entry features one T cell receptor (beta chain) sequence. Its antigen is currently unknown. Indicated time point: week 35, safety follow-up. Vaccination comprised doses that each held 300 ug of mutant IDH1 20-mer peptide, plus topical imiquimod. The donors had new WHO grade 3 or 4 astrocytomas; these were IDH1-mutant and ATRX-lost. Measured with immunoSEQ multiplex PCR; TCRdb has only the in-frame clones, and not every one. Of around 57,000 clones in the sample, 84% were seen once. The CDR3 loop spans 13 amino acids. Trimming stripped 4 bases from V and 12 bases from J, with 18 bases between. Germline V gene lookup returns CDR1 MNHNS and CDR2 SASEGT. The entry originates in a study of a mutant IDH1 vaccine in newly diagnosed glioma. Study context: Treated individuals were around 62% male and roughly 40% female, averaging roughly 38 years of age. The therapy given earlier, which was standard therapy, consisted of radiotherapy, temozolomide, or both, and most of the patients received both. Findings and caveats of the study: Any relationship between pseudoprogression and changes in top peripheral T cell clonotypes seemed absent.

The chain joins TRBV6-1 to TRBJ1-1; TRBD1 might be the D (6 bases). The starting material was PBMCs, obtained from a glioma patient whose treatment included an IDH1 peptide vaccine. This clonotype was obtained from a man between 25 and 39 years old with glioma. CDR3 in amino acids: CASSGTGQRVTFF. For the CDR3, the DNA is TGTGCCAGCAGTGGTACGGGACAAAGGGTGACTTTCTTT.